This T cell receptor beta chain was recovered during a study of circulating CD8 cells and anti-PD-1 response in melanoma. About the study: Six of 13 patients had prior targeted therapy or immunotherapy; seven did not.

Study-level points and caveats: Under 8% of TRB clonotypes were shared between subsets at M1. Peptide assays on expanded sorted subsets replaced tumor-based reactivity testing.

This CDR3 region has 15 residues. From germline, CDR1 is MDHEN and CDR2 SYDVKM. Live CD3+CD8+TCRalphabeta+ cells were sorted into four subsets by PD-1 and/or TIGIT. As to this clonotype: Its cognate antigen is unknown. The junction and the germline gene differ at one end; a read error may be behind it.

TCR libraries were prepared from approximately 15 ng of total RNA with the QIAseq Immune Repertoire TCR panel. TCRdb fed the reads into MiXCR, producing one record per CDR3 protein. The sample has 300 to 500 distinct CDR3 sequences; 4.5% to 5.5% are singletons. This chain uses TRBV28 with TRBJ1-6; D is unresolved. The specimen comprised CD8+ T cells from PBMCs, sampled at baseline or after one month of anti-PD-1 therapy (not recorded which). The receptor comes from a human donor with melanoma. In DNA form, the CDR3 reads TGTGCCAGCAGTTTATGGGGAACTTTTTATTCACCCCTCCTCTTT. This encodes CASSLWGTFYSPLLF.